This passage covers 24 T cell receptor beta chains from one sample sequenced in a study of control samples from healthy donors and cancer patients. The protocol was immunoSEQ multiplex PCR, while the TCRdb copy is restricted to in-frame clones and leaves out a portion. The sample yields tens of thousands of clones, about 96% seen once. Sequencing was performed on blood. Receptors originate from a woman between 18 and 29 years old in good health.

The V and J genes are TRBV19 and TRBJ1-1; TRBD1 is a possible D gene (5 bases). The CDR3 sequence is 15 residues long. Germline V gives CDR1 LNHDA, CDR2 SQIVND (reference sequence). The V and J ends lost 4 bases and 5 bases respectively, with 17 bases between them. The DNA of the CDR3 is TGTGCCAGTAGTAACCCCGGAGGGGCGAGTACTGAAGCTTTCTTT. Translated, it gives CASSNPGGASTEAFF.

The CDR3 loop is CASSGSTGRGTGELFF. For the CDR3, the DNA is TGTGCCAGCAGCGGATCGACAGGGAGGGGCACCGGGGAGCTGTTTTTT. V is TRBV5-5 and J is TRBJ2-2, with D perhaps TRBD1 or TRBD2 (7 bases each). The CDR3 totals 16 residues. Germline V lookup: CDR1 SGHKS, CDR2 YYEKEE (reference sequence). Trimming removed 4 bases at V and 4 bases at J, with 17 bases between.

The J gene is TRBJ1-2, the V gene TRBV6-2 or TRBV6-3, with a possible D match to TRBD1 (6 bases). The CDR3 covers 15 residues. Germline V gene lookup returns CDR1 MNHEY and CDR2 SVGEGT. V was shortened by 5 bases and J by 8 bases, with 21 bases between the two germline ends. The CDR3: CASSQGLQGIRGYTF. In DNA, the CDR3 is TGTGCCAGCAGTCAGGGACTACAGGGAATCCGGGGCTACACCTTC.

V usage is TRBV6-6 and J usage is TRBJ1-1; TRBD1 aligns across 9 bases. V was clipped by 7 bases and J by 3 bases; unmatched bases: 12. Germline CDR1 MNHNY, CDR2 SVGAGI (reference sequence). The CDR3 is made up of 16 amino acids. CDR3 protein: CASTPRDRALDTEAFF. In DNA, the CDR3 is TGTGCCAGCACTCCCCGGGACAGGGCCTTGGACACTGAAGCTTTCTTT.

V usage is TRBV30 and J usage is TRBJ2-7; D call uncertain. The CDR3 runs 17 residues. Between the trimmed V and J ends, which lost 0 bases and 3 bases, there was a span of 21 bases. Germline lookup yields CDR1 GTSNPN and CDR2 SVGIG (reference sequence). CDR3 protein: CAWSVLSNLDLIYEQYF. The DNA of the CDR3 is TGTGCCTGGAGTGTACTATCGAATCTAGACCTTATCTACGAGCAGTACTTC.

The CDR3 region has the DNA TGTGCCAGCAGGAAGTCCGGGCAGGGGGGGACCCTCGGCGAGCAGTACTTC. It is translated as CASRKSGQGGTLGEQYF. The V gene is TRBV25-1, the J gene TRBJ2-7; either TRBD1 or TRBD2 may supply D (7 bases each). This CDR3 comprises 17 residues. CDR1 MGHDK and CDR2 SYGVNS come from the germline V gene. With 6 bases removed from V and 6 bases from J, the gap between germline ends came to 27 bases.

The rearrangement joins TRBV6-2 or TRBV6-3 to TRBJ1-3; D perhaps matches TRBD1 (6 bases). V shed 2 bases and J shed 0 bases, with 23 bases lying between them. Germline loops: CDR1 MNHEY, CDR2 SVGEGT. There are 20 residues in the CDR3. The CDR3 protein is CASSYPGQGLFLHSGNTIYF. In DNA, the CDR3 is TGTGCCAGCAGTTACCCGGGACAAGGCCTCTTTTTACACTCTGGAAACACCATATATTTT.

This clone has a single count. The chain carries TRBV5-1 and TRBJ1-2; 7 bases agree with TRBD1. The V segment lost 5 bases and the J segment 6 bases; nucleotides outside the gene matches: 10. Germline loops: CDR1 SGHRS, CDR2 YFSETQ. The CDR3 runs 14 residues. CDR3: CASRQGLSLDGYTF. In DNA form, the CDR3 reads TGCGCCAGCAGACAGGGGCTATCTTTGGATGGCTACACCTTC.

V is TRBV27 and J is TRBJ1-4; no clear D gene. CDR1 MNHEY and CDR2 SMNVEV come from the germline V gene (reference sequence). Trimming took off 5 bases at V and 3 bases at J, with 13 bases between the two ends. This CDR3 is built from 15 residues. CDR3: CASSTRGDPNEKLFF. Written as DNA, the CDR3 is TGTGCCAGCAGTACCCGCGGTGATCCTAATGAAAAACTGTTTTTT.

The chain joins TRBV5-6 to TRBJ1-6; 8 bases agree with TRBD1. V gave up 1 base and J gave up 7 bases; unmatched junction bases: 10. In germline, CDR1 is SGHDT, CDR2 YYEEEE. This CDR3 has 17 residues. The CDR3 DNA reads as TGTGCCAGCAGCTTGACCCCGACAGGGGCGATGAATTCACCCCTCCACTTT. It is translated as CASSLTPTGAMNSPLHF.

This clone was detected only once. This chain connects TRBV11-3 to TRBJ2-3; 8 bases match TRBD2. The CDR3 length is 15 residues. Germline CDR1 SGHNT, CDR2 YENEEA. The ends lost 2 bases at V and 4 bases at J; junction bases unmatched: 5. CDR3 sequence (DNA): TGTGCCAGCAGCTTACCGGGGGGGCCCTCAGATACGCAGTATTTT. Its protein is CASSLPGGPSDTQYF.

This clone was seen just once. This chain links TRBV18 with TRBJ2-5, with D possibly being TRBD1 (6 bases). V lost 0 bases and J lost 1, with 9 bases in between. Germline CDR1 and CDR2: KGHSH and LQKENI. The CDR3 contains 15 residues. The CDR3 sequence is CASSPPLGGQETQYF. The DNA of the CDR3 is TGTGCCAGCTCACCACCATTAGGGGGCCAAGAGACCCAGTACTTC.

This clone was seen only a few times. The chain links TRBV6-5 to TRBJ1-2, with TRBD1 matching 9 bases. CDR1 MNHEY and CDR2 SVGAGI come from the germline V gene. With 0 bases clipped from V and 4 bases from J, the junction kept 6 bases outside the gene matches. The CDR3 totals 16 residues. CDR3 residues: CASSYSWSTGGYGYTF. The DNA of the CDR3 is TGTGCCAGCAGTTACTCGTGGTCGACAGGGGGCTATGGCTACACCTTC.

The chain employs TRBV15 and TRBJ2-6, with D unclear. The ends were cut back, 0 bases at V and 2 bases at J, with 8 bases in the middle. CDR3 length: 16 amino acids. Germline V gene data show CDR1 as LNHNV and CDR2 as YYDKDF (reference sequence). The CDR3, as DNA: TGTGCCACCAGCAGAGATGCAGGAACTGGGGCCAACGTCCTGACTTTC. It translates to CATSRDAGTGANVLTF.

This clone was counted a single time. The chain uses TRBV30 and TRBJ1-5; D gene uncertain. Germline assignment: CDR1 GTSNPN and CDR2 SVGIG (reference sequence). The CDR3 totals 13 residues. The ends were cut back, 3 bases at V and 3 bases at J, with 9 bases in the middle. CDR3 nucleotides: TGTGCCTGGAGCAAAGGAGACAATCAGCCCCAGCATTTT. This encodes CAWSKGDNQPQHF.

This clone was picked up one time. The J gene is TRBJ1-3, the V gene TRBV28, with D unclear. CDR1 is MDHEN and CDR2 is SYDVKM in the germline V gene. This CDR3 region has 15 residues. V shed 3 bases and J shed 3 bases, with 12 bases lying between them. The CDR3 region is CASSLRVFGGNTIYF. CDR3 DNA: TGTGCCAGCAGTTTGCGGGTATTTGGTGGAAACACCATATATTTT.

This chain links TRBV27 with TRBJ1-5; D gene unclear. V gave up 0 bases and J gave up 3 bases, with 6 bases separating them. The CDR3 runs 14 residues. Germline assignment: CDR1 MNHEY and CDR2 SMNVEV (reference sequence). CDR3 DNA: TGTGCCAGCAGTTTATCAAGAAACAATCAGCCCCAGCATTTT. It specifies CASSLSRNNQPQHF.

The gene calls are TRBV18 and TRBJ2-1, with TRBD1 matching over 8 bases. Germline V gene lookup returns CDR1 KGHSH and CDR2 LQKENI. The J segment lost 12 bases and the V segment lost 5 bases, leaving 9 bases of the junction unmatched. The CDR3 length is 13 residues. The chain's CDR3 is CASSYQGGTGQFF. In DNA, the CDR3 is TGTGCCAGCTCATACCAAGGTGGGACAGGGCAGTTCTTC. The whole variable domain, filled in from reference TRBV18 and TRBJ2-1, reads NAGVMQNPRHLVRRRGQEARLRCSPMKGHSHVYWYRQLPEEGLKFMVYLQKENIIDESGMPKERFSAEFPKEGPSILRIQQVVRGDSAAYFCASSYQGGTGQFFGPGTRLTVL.

The count of this clone is one. This sequence joins TRBV27 and TRBJ1-2, with 8 nucleotides matching TRBD1. Trimming removed 0 bases from V and 8 bases from J; junction bases left unmatched: 14. Germline V gene data show CDR1 as MNHEY and CDR2 as SMNVEV (reference sequence). The CDR3 runs 17 residues. CDR3 region: CASSLSLPTGQGGGYTF. The CDR3 DNA is TGTGCCAGCAGTTTATCCTTACCCACTGGACAGGGAGGAGGCTACACCTTC.

V usage is TRBV3-1 (or the pseudogene TRBV3-2) and J usage is TRBJ2-2; 15 bases agree with TRBD2. The CDR3 spans 18 residues. V trimming: 3 bases; J trimming: 1 base; junction bases outside the gene matches: 3. Germline V CDR1 and CDR2: LGHDT, YNNKEL (reference sequence). CDR3 residues: CASSHGLAGGMNTGELFF. As DNA, the CDR3 is TGTGCCAGCAGCCATGGACTAGCGGGGGGGATGAACACCGGGGAGCTGTTTTTT.

This sequence joins TRBV7-9 and TRBJ1-6, with D uncertain. Germline V lookup: CDR1 SEHNR, CDR2 FQNEAQ (reference sequence). The ends were cut back, 7 bases at V and 6 bases at J, with 13 bases in the middle. The length of the CDR3 is 14 residues. The CDR3 loop is CASNVVGSNSPLHF. CDR3 nucleotide sequence: TGTGCCAGCAACGTAGTAGGGTCTAATTCACCCCTCCACTTT. Full variable domain (rest looked up from reference TRBV7-9 and TRBJ1-6): DTGVSQNPRHKITKRGQNVTFRCDPISEHNRLYWYRQTLGQGPEFLTYFQNEAQLEKSRLLSDRFSAERPKGSFSTLEIQRTEQGDSAMYLCASNVVGSNSPLHFGNGTRLTVT.

The rearrangement joins TRBV28 to TRBJ1-6; D uncertain. The CDR3 contains 11 residues. Germline CDR1 and CDR2: MDHEN and SYDVKM. The ends were cut back, 11 bases at V and 8 bases at J, with 10 bases in the middle. The CDR3, as DNA: TGTGCCGGCTTCAGCGATTCACCCCTCCACTTT. Amino acid sequence: CAGFSDSPLHF.

V usage is TRBV24-1 and J usage is TRBJ1-1, with TRBD1 matching 11 bases. This CDR3 contains 16 residues. Unmatched junction bases numbered 12, after V lost 2 bases and J lost 11 bases. Germline CDR1 is KGHDR and CDR2 is SFDVKD. The CDR3 reads CATSDSRGTGGPWAFF. The DNA for the CDR3 is TGTGCCACCAGTGATTCAAGGGGGACAGGGGGTCCCTGGGCTTTCTTT.

The genes are TRBV6-1 and TRBJ1-1, with a tentative D call TRBD1 (6 bases). Per germline, CDR1 MNHNS and CDR2 SASEGT. V shed 0 bases and J shed 11 bases, with 7 bases lying between them. The CDR3 runs 11 residues. The CDR3 DNA sequence: TGTGCCAGCAGTGAAGCGACAGGTGCTTTCTTT. Translating gives CASSEATGAFF.